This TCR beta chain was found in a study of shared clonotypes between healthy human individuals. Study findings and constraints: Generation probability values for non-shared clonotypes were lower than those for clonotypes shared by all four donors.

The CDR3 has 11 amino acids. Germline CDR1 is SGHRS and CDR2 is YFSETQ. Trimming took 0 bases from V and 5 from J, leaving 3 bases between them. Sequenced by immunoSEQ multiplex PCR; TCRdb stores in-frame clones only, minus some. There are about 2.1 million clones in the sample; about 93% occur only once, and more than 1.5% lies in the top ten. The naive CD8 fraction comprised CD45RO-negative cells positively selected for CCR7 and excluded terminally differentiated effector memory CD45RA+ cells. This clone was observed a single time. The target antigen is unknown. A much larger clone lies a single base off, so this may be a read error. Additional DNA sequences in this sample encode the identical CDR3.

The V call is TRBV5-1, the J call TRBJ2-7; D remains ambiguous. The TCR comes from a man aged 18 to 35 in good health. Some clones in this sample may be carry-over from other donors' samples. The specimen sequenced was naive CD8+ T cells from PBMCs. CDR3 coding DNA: TGCGCCAGCAGCTTGGGTAACGAGCAGTACTTC. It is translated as CASSLGNEQYF.